The source of this T cell receptor (beta chain) is a study of CXCR3-negative and CXCR3-positive naive CD8 T cells. Overall study findings and caveats: With respect to TRBV-TRBJ usage, naive CXCR3-negative and CXCR3-positive cells were similar; memory differed. The authors found comparable surface CD5 between naive subsets and inferred TCR strength from TRB CDR3 properties. Partially decreased CXCR3 expression was recorded after cryopreservation, and fresh PBMCs were used in most assays.

Naive CD8+ T cells were CD45RO-CCR7+CD27+CD95-. Details on this clonotype: Its target is unknown.

This CDR3 has 15 amino acids. Germline lookup yields CDR1 LGHNA and CDR2 YSLEER. It was by 5' RACE with UMI labels that the TRB cDNA libraries were prepared. TCRdb processed the 5' RACE reads again and assigns one entry to each CDR3 protein, with no DNA. The table gives about 130,000 distinct CDR3 sequences; the top ten clones make up roughly 0.31% of it. The chain recombines TRBV4-3 with TRBJ2-7. Material: naive CXCR3- CD8+ T cells from blood. Subset in this sample: CD45RO-CCR7+CD27+CD95- naive CD8+ T cells lacking CXCR3 (TNR3-). This clonotype was obtained from a human donor in good health. Some clones in this sample may be carry-over from other donors' samples. This chain's CDR3 is CASSQDGSTMYEQYF.